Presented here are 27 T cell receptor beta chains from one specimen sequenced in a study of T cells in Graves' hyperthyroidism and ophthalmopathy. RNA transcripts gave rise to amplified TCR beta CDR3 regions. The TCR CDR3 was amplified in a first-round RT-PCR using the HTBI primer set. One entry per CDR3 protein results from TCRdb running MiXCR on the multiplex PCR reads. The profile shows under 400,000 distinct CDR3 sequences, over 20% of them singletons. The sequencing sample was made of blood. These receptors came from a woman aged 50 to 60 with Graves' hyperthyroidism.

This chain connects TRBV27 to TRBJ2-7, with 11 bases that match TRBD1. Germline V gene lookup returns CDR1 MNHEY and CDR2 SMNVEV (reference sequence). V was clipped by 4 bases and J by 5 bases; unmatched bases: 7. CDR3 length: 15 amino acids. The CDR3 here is CASSWRGTGGHEQYF. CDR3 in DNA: TGTGCCAGCAGTTGGCGGGGGACAGGGGGACACGAGCAGTACTTC.

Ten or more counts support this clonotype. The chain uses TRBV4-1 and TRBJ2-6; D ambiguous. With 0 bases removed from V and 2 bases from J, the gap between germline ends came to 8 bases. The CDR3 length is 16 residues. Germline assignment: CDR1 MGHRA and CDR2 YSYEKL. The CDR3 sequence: CASSQEGRAGANVLTF. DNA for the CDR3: TGCGCCAGCAGCCAAGAAGGTCGGGCTGGGGCCAACGTCCTGACTTTC.

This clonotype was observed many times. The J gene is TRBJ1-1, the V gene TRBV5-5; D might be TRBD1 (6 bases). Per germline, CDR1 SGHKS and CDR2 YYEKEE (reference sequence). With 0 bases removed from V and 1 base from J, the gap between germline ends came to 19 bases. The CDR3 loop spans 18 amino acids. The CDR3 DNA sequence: TGTGCCAGCAGCTTGGAAGGACAGAGAGTATTATCGAACACTGAAGCTTTCTTT. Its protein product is CASSLEGQRVLSNTEAFF. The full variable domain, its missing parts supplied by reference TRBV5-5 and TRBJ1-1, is DAGVTQSPTHLIKTRGQQVTLRCSPISGHKSVSWYQQVLGQGPQFIFQYYEKEERGRGNFPDRFSARQFPNYSSELNVNALLLGDSALYLCASSLEGQRVLSNTEAFFGQGTRLTVV.

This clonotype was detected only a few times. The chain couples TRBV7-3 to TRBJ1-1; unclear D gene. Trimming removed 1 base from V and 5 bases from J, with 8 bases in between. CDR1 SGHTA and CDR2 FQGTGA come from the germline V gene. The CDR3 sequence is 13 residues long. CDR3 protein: CASSLMGGTEAFF. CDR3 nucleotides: TGTGCCAGCAGCTTAATGGGCGGAACTGAAGCTTTCTTT.

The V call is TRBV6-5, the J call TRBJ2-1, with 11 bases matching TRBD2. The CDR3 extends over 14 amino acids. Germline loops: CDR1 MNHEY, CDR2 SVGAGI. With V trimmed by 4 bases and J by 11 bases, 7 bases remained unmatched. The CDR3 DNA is TGTGCCAGCAGTTCGGTAGCGGGAGGGGGTAAGCAGTTCTTC. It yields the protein CASSSVAGGGKQFF.

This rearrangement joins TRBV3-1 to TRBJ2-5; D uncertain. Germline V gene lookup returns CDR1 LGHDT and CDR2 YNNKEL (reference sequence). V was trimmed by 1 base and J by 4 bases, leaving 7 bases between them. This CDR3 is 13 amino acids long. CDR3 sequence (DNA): TGTGCCAGCAGCCAAGGGACGGGAGAGACCCAGTACTTC. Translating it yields CASSQGTGETQYF.

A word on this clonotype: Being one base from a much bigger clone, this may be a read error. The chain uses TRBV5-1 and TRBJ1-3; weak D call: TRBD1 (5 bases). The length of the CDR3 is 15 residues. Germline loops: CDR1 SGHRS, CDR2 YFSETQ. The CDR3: CASSLVQGSGSTIYF. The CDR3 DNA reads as TGCGCCAGCAGCTTGGTTCAGGGCTCTGGAAGCACCATATATTTT. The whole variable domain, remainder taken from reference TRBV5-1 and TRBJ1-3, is KAGVTQTPRYLIKTRGQQVTLSCSPISGHRSVSWYQQTPGQGLQFLFEYFSETQRNKGNFPGRFSGRQFSNSRSEMNVSTLELGDSALYLCASSLVQGSGSTIYFGEGSWLTVV.

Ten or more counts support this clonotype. The CDR3 coding sequence is TGTGCCAGCAGCGGGGGACAGTTTGACTACTCTGGGGCCAACGTCCTGACTTTC. This codes for CASSGGQFDYSGANVLTF. This chain uses TRBV5-6 with TRBJ2-6; 7 positions agree with TRBD1. The germline gives CDR1 SGHDT, CDR2 YYEEEE. Unmatched junction bases numbered 10, after V lost 4 bases and J lost 0 bases. This CDR3 has 18 residues.

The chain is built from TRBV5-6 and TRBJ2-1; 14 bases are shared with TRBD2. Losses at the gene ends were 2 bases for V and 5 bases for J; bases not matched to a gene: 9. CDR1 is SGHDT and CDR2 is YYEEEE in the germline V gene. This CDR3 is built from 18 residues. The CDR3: CASSLTRTSGRRDNEQFF. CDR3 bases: TGTGCCAGCAGCTTAACTAGGACTAGCGGGAGGAGGGACAATGAGCAGTTCTTC. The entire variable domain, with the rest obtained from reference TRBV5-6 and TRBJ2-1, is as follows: DAGVTQSPTHLIKTRGQQVTLRCSPKSGHDTVSWYQQALGQGPQFIFQYYEEEERQRGNFPDRFSGHQFPNYSSELNVNALLLGDSALYLCASSLTRTSGRRDNEQFFGPGTRLTVL.

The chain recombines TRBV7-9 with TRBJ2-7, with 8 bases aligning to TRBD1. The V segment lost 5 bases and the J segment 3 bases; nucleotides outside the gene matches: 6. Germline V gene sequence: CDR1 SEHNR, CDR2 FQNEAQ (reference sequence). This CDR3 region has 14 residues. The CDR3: CASSGQGVGYEQYF. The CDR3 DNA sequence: TGTGCCAGCAGCGGACAGGGCGTCGGCTACGAGCAGTACTTC.

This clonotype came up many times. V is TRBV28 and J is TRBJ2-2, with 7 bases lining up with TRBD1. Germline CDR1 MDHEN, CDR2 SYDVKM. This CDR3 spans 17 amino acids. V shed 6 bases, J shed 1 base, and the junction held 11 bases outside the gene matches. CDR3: CASSPQRGRMNTGELFF. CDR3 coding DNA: TGTGCCAGCAGCCCCCAAAGGGGGCGGATGAACACCGGGGAGCTGTTTTTT.

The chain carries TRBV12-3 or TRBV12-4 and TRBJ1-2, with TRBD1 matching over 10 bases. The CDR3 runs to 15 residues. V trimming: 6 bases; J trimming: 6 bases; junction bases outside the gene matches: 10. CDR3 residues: CASRDPGQGNHGYTF. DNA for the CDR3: TGTGCCAGCAGGGATCCGGGACAGGGGAACCATGGCTACACCTTC.

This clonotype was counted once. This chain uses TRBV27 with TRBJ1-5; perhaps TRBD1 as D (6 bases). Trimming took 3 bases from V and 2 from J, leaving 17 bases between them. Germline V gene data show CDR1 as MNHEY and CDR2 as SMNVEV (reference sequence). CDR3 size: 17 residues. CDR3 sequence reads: CASSFLGGGRGNQPQHF. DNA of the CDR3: TGTGCCAGCAGTTTCCTGGGCGGGGGCAGGGGCAATCAGCCCCAGCATTTT.

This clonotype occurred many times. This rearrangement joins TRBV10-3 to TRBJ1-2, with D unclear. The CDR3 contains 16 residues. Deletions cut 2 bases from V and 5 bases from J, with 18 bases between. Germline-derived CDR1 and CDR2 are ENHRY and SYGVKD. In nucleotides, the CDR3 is TGTGCCATCAGTGAGGGTTTGGACGGCCCAAGTTATGGCTACACCTTC. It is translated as CAISEGLDGPSYGYTF.

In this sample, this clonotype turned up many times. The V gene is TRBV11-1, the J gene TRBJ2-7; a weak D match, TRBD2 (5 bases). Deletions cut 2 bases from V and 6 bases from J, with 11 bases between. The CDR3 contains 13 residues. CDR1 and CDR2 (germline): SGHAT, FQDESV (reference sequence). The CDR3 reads CASSLRFRGEQYF. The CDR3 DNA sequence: TGTGCCAGCAGCTTAAGGTTCCGGGGCGAGCAGTACTTC. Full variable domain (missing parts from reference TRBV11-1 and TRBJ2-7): EAEVAQSPRYKITEKSQAVAFWCDPISGHATLYWYRQILGQGPELLVQFQDESVVDDSQLPKDRFSAERLKGVDSTLKIQPAELGDSAMYLCASSLRFRGEQYFGPGTRLTVT.

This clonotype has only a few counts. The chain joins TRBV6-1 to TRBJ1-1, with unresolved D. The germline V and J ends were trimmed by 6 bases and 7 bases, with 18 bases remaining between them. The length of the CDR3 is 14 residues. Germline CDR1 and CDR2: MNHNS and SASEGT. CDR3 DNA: TGTGCCAGCAGCCACAGTCCCCGACAATTTGAAGCTTTCTTT. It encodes CASSHSPRQFEAFF.

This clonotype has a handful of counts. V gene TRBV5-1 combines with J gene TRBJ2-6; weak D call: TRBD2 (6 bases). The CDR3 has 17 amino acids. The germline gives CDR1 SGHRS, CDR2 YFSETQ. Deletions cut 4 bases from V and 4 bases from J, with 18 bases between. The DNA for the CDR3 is TGCGCCAGCAGCCACTCCGGGAGCCGAGGAGGGGCCAACGTCCTGACTTTC. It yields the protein CASSHSGSRGGANVLTF. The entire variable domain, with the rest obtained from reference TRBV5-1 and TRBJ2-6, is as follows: KAGVTQTPRYLIKTRGQQVTLSCSPISGHRSVSWYQQTPGQGLQFLFEYFSETQRNKGNFPGRFSGRQFSNSRSEMNVSTLELGDSALYLCASSHSGSRGGANVLTFGAGSRLTVL.

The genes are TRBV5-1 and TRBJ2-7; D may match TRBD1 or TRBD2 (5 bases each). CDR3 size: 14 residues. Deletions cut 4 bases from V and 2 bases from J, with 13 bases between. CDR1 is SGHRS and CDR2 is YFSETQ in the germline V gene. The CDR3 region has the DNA TGCGCCAGCAGCCGCACGAGGGGAGCCTACGAGCAGTACTTC. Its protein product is CASSRTRGAYEQYF.

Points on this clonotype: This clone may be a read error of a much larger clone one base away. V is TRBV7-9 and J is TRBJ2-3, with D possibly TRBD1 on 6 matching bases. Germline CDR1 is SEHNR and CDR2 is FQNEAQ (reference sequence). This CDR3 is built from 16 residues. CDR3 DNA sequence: TGTGCCAGCAGCTTAGGTCCAGGGGCCCTCACAGATACGCAGTGTTTT. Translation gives CASSLGPGALTDTQCF.

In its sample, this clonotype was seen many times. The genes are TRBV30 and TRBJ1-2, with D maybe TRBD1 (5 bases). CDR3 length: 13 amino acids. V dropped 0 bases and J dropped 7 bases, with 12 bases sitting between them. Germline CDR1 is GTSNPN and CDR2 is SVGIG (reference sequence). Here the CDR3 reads CAWSVLGVGGYTF. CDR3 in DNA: TGTGCCTGGAGTGTACTAGGGGTTGGTGGCTACACCTTC.

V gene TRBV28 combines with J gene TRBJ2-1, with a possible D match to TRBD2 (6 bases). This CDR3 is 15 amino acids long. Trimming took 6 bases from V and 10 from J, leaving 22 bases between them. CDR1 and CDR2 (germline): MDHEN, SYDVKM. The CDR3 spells CASSPGGPRTGEQFF. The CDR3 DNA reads TGTGCCAGCAGCCCCGGAGGGCCAAGGACGGGAGAGCAGTTCTTC.

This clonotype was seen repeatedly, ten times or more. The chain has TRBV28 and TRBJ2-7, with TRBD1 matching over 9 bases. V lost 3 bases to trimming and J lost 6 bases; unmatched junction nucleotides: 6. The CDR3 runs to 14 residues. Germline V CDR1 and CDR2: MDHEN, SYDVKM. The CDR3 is CASSFIQGAVEQYF. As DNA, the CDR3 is TGTGCCAGCAGTTTTATACAGGGGGCCGTCGAGCAGTACTTC.

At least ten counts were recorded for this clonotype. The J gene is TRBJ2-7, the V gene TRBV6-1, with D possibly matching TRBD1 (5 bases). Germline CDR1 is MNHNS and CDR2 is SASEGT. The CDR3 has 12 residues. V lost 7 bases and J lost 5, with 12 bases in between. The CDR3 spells CASTKTAHEQYF. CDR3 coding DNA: TGTGCCAGCACCAAGACAGCTCACGAGCAGTACTTC.

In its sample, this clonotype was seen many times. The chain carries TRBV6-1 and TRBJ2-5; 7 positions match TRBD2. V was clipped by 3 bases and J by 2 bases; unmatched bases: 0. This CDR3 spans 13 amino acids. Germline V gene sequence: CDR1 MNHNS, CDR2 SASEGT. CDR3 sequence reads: CASSDGGQETQYF. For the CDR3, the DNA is TGTGCCAGCAGTGACGGGGGGCAAGAGACCCAGTACTTC.

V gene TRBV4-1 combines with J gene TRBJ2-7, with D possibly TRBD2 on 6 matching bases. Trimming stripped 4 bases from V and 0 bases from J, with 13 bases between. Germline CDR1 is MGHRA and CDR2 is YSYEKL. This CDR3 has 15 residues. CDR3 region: CASSLRDGSSYEQYF. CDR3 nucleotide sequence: TGCGCCAGCAGCCTCCGGGACGGGAGCTCCTACGAGCAGTACTTC.

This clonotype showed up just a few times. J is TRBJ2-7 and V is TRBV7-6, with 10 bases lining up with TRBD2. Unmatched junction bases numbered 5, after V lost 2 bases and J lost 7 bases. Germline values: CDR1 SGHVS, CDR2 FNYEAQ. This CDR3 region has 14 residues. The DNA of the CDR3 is TGTGCCAGCAGCTTACTAGCGGGAGATGGGGAGCAGTACTTC. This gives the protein CASSLLAGDGEQYF.

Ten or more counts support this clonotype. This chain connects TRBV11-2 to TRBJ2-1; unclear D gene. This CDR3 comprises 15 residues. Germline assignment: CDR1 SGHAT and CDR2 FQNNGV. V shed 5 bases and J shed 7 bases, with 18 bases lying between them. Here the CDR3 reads CASSLINPVGNEQFF. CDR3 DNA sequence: TGTGCCAGCAGCCTCATTAATCCGGTTGGGAATGAGCAGTTCTTC.